This T cell receptor (beta chain) was identified in a study of cytomegalovirus exposure and HLA in healthy donors. Note on this clone: Its matching antigen is unknown.

The CDR3 has 16 amino acids. Deletions cut 1 base from V and 0 bases from J, with 10 bases between. In germline, CDR1 is SGHAT, CDR2 FQNNGV. TCRdb's copy holds only in-frame clones and misses some; the assay was immunoSEQ multiplex PCR. The data hold some 110,000 clones, with around nine tenths observed a single time. Broader study findings: Subsequent analysis of the 120 or so validation repertoires found a tendency for first-cohort TCR clusters to co-occur.

Material: PBMCs. The source is a man aged 18 to 30 in good health and CMV-seropositive. The rearrangement links TRBV11-2 to TRBJ1-3, with D possibly being TRBD1 (6 bases). In DNA form, the CDR3 reads TGTGCCAGCAGCTTAGGGACAGCTAACTCTGGAAACACCATATATTTT. Protein: CASSLGTANSGNTIYF.